These T cell receptor beta chains were read from a single sample in a study of identical twins. TCRdb reprocessed the 5' RACE reads via MiXCR and lists one record per CDR3 protein. Of hundreds of thousands of distinct CDR3 sequences in the sample, 20% to 25% are singletons; the top ten hold 2.5% to 3.5%. The same specimen was also included in a second study, on T cells expressing NK-cell markers.

Material for sequencing was CD4+ T cells sorted from blood. Source of these receptors: a woman between 18 and 29 years old in good health. CDR3s include the opening cysteine and the closing phenylalanine or tryptophan. The D gene is left open where the match is weak. A clone size is listed for some rows: how often the clone was seen (once, few, many), or a class if it is expanded.

size	V	J	D	DNA	CDR3
.	TRBV3-1	TRBJ2-7	.	TGTGCCAGCAGCTCGCCTAGACACTACGAGCAGTACTTC	CASSSPRHYEQYF
.	TRBV5-1	TRBJ2-3	TRBD2	TGCGCCAGCCGCGGTCTAGCGGGAGTGGGTACGCAGTATTTT	CASRGLAGVGTQYF
few	TRBV20-1	TRBJ2-1	.	TGCAGTGCTAGGGGTATTCACGCCTACAATGAGCAGTTCTTC	CSARGIHAYNEQFF
.	TRBV19	TRBJ2-5	.	TGTGCCAGTTCTCGTGGGGGTACCCGTAAAGAGACCCAGTACTTC	CASSRGGTRKETQYF
.	TRBV20-1	TRBJ2-1	.	TGCAGTGCTAGAGATACTAGCGCCAGGGGTAATGAGCAGTTCTTC	CSARDTSARGNEQFF
.	TRBV7-9	TRBJ2-1	.	TGTGCCAGCAGCTTGCCGGCGCGGGGGCTTCACAATGAGCAGTTCTTC	CASSLPARGLHNEQFF
few	TRBV29-1	TRBJ1-5	TRBD1	TGCAGCGCCGGACAGGGGGCGAACCAGCCCCAGCATTTT	CSAGQGANQPQHF
.	TRBV12-3/TRBV12-4	TRBJ2-3	TRBD2	TGTGCCAGCAGTTCACATACTAGCGGGAGGACAGATACGCAGTATTTT	CASSSHTSGRTDTQYF
.	TRBV20-1	TRBJ2-5	.	TGCAGTGCTAGAGATCGAGGGGGCGGGGAGAGCCAGTACTTC	CSARDRGGGESQYF
.	TRBV29-1	TRBJ2-2	.	TGCAGCGTTGATAGCCCTCGCACCGGGGAGCTGTTTTTT	CSVDSPRTGELFF
few	TRBV10-3	TRBJ2-7	.	TGTGCCATCAGTGAGTCGGACTTCCGGGACTCCGAAGCGAACTACGAGCAGTACTTC	CAISESDFRDSEANYEQYF
.	TRBV6-1	TRBJ1-2	.	TGTGCCAGCAGTGGTCTGGGGACGGGTGGCTACACCTTC	CASSGLGTGGYTF
.	TRBV2	TRBJ1-1	.	TGTGCCAGTACGTTTAGGGTAACTGAAGCTTTCTTT	CASTFRVTEAFF
few	TRBV20-1	TRBJ2-3	.	TGCAGTGCTAGGGATAAGACAGATACGCAGTATTTT	CSARDKTDTQYF
.	TRBV6-7	TRBJ2-2	TRBD2	TGTGCCAGCAGTCTGGCGGGAGGGTTAGAGAACACCGGGGAGCTGTTTTTT	CASSLAGGLENTGELFF
few	TRBV20-1	TRBJ2-3	.	TGCAGTGCTAGGGACCGGGACCCTGATACGCAGTATTTT	CSARDRDPDTQYF
.	TRBV12-3/TRBV12-4	TRBJ2-1	.	TGTGCCAGCCGACACAGGGACTCCTACAATGAGCAGTTCTTC	CASRHRDSYNEQFF
.	TRBV12-3/TRBV12-4	TRBJ1-6	TRBD1	TGTGCCAGCAGTTTCGGACAGGGAAGGAATTCACCCCTCCACTTT	CASSFGQGRNSPLHF
.	TRBV12-3/TRBV12-4	TRBJ1-5	.	TGTGCCAGCAGTTCAAACACGAATCAGCCCCAGCATTTT	CASSSNTNQPQHF
many	TRBV20-1	TRBJ2-1	.	TGCAGTGCTGGAGGCGGGACTGGGATTAATGAGCAGTTCTTC	CSAGGGTGINEQFF
.	TRBV19	TRBJ2-1	.	TGTGCCAGTAGTATCCGCCTAGTCGATGAGCAGTTCTTC	CASSIRLVDEQFF
few	TRBV5-1	TRBJ2-3	.	TGCGCCAGCAGCTTGCCACAGGGAAGAACAGATACGCAGTATTTT	CASSLPQGRTDTQYF
.	TRBV20-1	TRBJ1-4	.	TGCAGTGCTTCCGTTGGGTTAGAACTGTTTTTT	CSASVGLELFF
.	TRBV20-1	TRBJ2-1	.	TGCAGTGCTAGAGATCGGGCGGAGCCCAGCAATGAGCAGTTCTTC	CSARDRAEPSNEQFF
once	TRBV10-3	TRBJ2-7	.	TGTGCCATCAGTGAACTAGGGACCTACGAGCAGTACTTC	CAISELGTYEQYF
many	TRBV6-1	TRBJ1-1	.	TGTGCCAGCAGCCTGACGGGACGGATTGAAGCTTTCTTT	CASSLTGRIEAFF
.	TRBV5-7	TRBJ2-7	.	TGTGCCAGCAGCTTCGATGGAACAGCTATCTCCTACGAGCAGTACTTC	CASSFDGTAISYEQYF
.	TRBV5-5	TRBJ2-7	TRBD1	TGTGCCAGCAGCTTCAGGAGACAGGGAATTTCCTACGAGCAGTACTTC	CASSFRRQGISYEQYF
few	TRBV12-3/TRBV12-4	TRBJ2-3	.	TGTGCCAGCAAGAGTGCCTCCACAGATACGCAGTATTTT	CASKSASTDTQYF
once	TRBV18	TRBJ1-4	.	TGTGCCAGCTCACCAGCCGGGAATGAAAAACTGTTTTTT	CASSPAGNEKLFF
.	TRBV29-1	TRBJ2-6	.	TGCAGCGCTGTTGCACTGGACATTCTCTCTGGGGCCAACGTCCTGACTTTC	CSAVALDILSGANVLTF
.	TRBV12-3/TRBV12-4	TRBJ1-4	.	TGTGCCAGCAGTTTAGGGGATTACCTAGGGGAAAAACTGTTTTTT	CASSLGDYLGEKLFF
few	TRBV29-1	TRBJ2-1	.	TGCAGCGGGGAAGGGGGTGATGAGCAGTTCTTC	CSGEGGDEQFF
.	TRBV4-3	TRBJ2-5	.	TGCGCCAGCAGCCAAGATCGTTGGGGTGGGGAGACCCAGTACTTC	CASSQDRWGGETQYF
.	TRBV10-3	TRBJ2-7	.	TGTGCCATCACCCCGAGGGCAGGGCAGTACGAGCAGTACTTC	CAITPRAGQYEQYF
.	TRBV9	TRBJ1-3	.	TGTGCCAGCAGCCCTCCGGGGTCCTACTCTGGAAACACCATATATTTT	CASSPPGSYSGNTIYF
.	TRBV3-1	TRBJ2-3	TRBD2	TGTGCCAGCAGCCCGCAAAGGGGCGGGGGGACCACAGATACGCAGTATTTT	CASSPQRGGGTTDTQYF
few	TRBV15	TRBJ2-3	.	TGTGCCACCAGCCCTGCACGCCGATCAGATACGCAGTATTTT	CATSPARRSDTQYF
.	TRBV5-1	TRBJ2-3	.	TGCGCCAGCAGCTTGGATCACACAGATACGCAGTATTTT	CASSLDHTDTQYF
few	TRBV27	TRBJ1-2	.	TGTGCCAGCAGTCCTTCGAGGTTCGCCTATGGCTACACCTTC	CASSPSRFAYGYTF
few	TRBV6-6	TRBJ2-7	.	TGTGCCAGCGAAAGGGAGGTGGGCTACGAGCAGTACTTC	CASEREVGYEQYF
.	TRBV11-2	TRBJ2-3	.	TGTGCCAGCAGTCCCTCGTATGTAGGCCCAGATACGCAGTATTTT	CASSPSYVGPDTQYF
few	TRBV7-2	TRBJ1-6	.	TGTGCCAGCAGCTTAACACAGAATAATTCACCCCTCCACTTT	CASSLTQNNSPLHF
.	TRBV5-1	TRBJ2-3	.	TGCGCCAGCAGCTACGACCCCAACGGAGGCACAGATACGCAGTATTTT	CASSYDPNGGTDTQYF
.	TRBV29-1	TRBJ1-1	.	TGCAGCGTTGACAGGGAAGCTTTCTTT	CSVDREAFF
.	TRBV9	TRBJ1-1	TRBD1	TGTGCCAGCAGCGTAGTCCCAGGGGGTGGTGAAGCTTTCTTT	CASSVVPGGGEAFF
few	TRBV7-2	TRBJ2-7	TRBD1	TGTGCCAGCAGCTTACACAGGGGGCATAACGAGCAGTACTTC	CASSLHRGHNEQYF
many	TRBV5-1	TRBJ2-5	.	TGCGCCAGCAGCTTGGGTCCGGGTGCGGAGACCCAGTACTTC	CASSLGPGAETQYF
few	TRBV3-1	TRBJ2-7	TRBD1	TGTGCCAGCAGGAACAGGGGTCTGACCGAGCAGTACTTC	CASRNRGLTEQYF
.	TRBV12-3/TRBV12-4	TRBJ2-7	TRBD1	TGTGCCAGCAGCCCTGGACAGGGAATGTCCTACGAGCAGTACTTC	CASSPGQGMSYEQYF
.	TRBV10-3	TRBJ1-2	TRBD1	TGTGCCATCAGCTTGGAGAGAGGGGCTGGACAGGGCACCCCCTATGGCTACACCTTC	CAISLERGAGQGTPYGYTF
few	TRBV5-4	TRBJ2-1	TRBD2	TGTGCCAGCAGCTTTGGGACTAGCTCCTACAATGAGCAGTTCTTC	CASSFGTSSYNEQFF
.	TRBV18	TRBJ1-1	TRBD1	TGTGCCAGCTCACCCCAGGGGGTACCTGAAGCTTTCTTT	CASSPQGVPEAFF
.	TRBV11-2	TRBJ2-1	.	TGTGCCAGCAGCTCTAAAAGACTAGGCGCACTACAGTTCTTC	CASSSKRLGALQFF
few	TRBV9	TRBJ2-1	TRBD2	TGTGCCAGCAGCGTAGTACCCAGCGGGAGGTACAATGAGCAGTTCTTC	CASSVVPSGRYNEQFF
.	TRBV5-1	TRBJ2-3	.	TGCGCCAGCAGCTCAGTACACGATACGCAGTATTTT	CASSSVHDTQYF
.	TRBV20-1	TRBJ2-2	.	TGCAGTGCTACCCGAGAGAACACCGGGGAGCTGTTTTTT	CSATRENTGELFF
.	TRBV18	TRBJ2-1	.	TGTGCCAGCTCACCACTTGCACGGGGCCCCCACTTAACCTACAATGAGCAGTTCTTC	CASSPLARGPHLTYNEQFF
.	TRBV11-2	TRBJ1-2	TRBD1	TGTGCCAGCAGCTCCCGGGACAGGGCCGCTAAATTCTATGGCTACACCTTC	CASSSRDRAAKFYGYTF